The 5 T cell receptor beta chains below were found in one sample sequenced in a study of T cell responses to AZD1222 COVID-19 vaccine. Assay: immunoSEQ multiplex PCR; the TCRdb copy retains only in-frame clones and omits some. The data contain approximately 170,000 clones, around 94% of them singletons. The sequencing here drew on peripheral blood, taken 28 days after the second AZD1222 dose. The receptors were sampled from an adult who received the AZD1222 COVID-19 vaccine.

The chain combines TRBV7-9 with TRBJ2-3, with a weak D call TRBD1 (5 bases). The ends were cut back, 5 bases at V and 4 bases at J, with 10 bases in the middle. This CDR3 is 13 amino acids long. Germline assignment: CDR1 SEHNR and CDR2 FQNEAQ (reference sequence). For the CDR3, the DNA is TGTGCCAGCAGCCCAGCCAGGGCAGATACGCAGTATTTT. Translated, it gives CASSPARADTQYF.

The chain carries TRBV27 and TRBJ2-1; D gene ambiguous. The CDR3 is made up of 15 amino acids. With 2 bases removed from V and 7 bases from J, the gap between germline ends came to 15 bases. The germline V gene encodes CDR1 MNHEY and CDR2 SMNVEV (reference sequence). This CDR3 reads CASSLPGESRNEQFF. CDR3 nucleotide sequence: TGTGCCAGCAGTTTACCCGGAGAGAGCAGGAATGAGCAGTTCTTC.

This clone was observed a single time. The rearrangement uses TRBV6-5 and TRBJ2-7; TRBD1 agrees at 8 bases. From germline, CDR1 is MNHEY and CDR2 SVGAGI. V was clipped by 0 bases and J by 7 bases; unmatched bases: 8. The CDR3 consists of 15 residues. The CDR3 bases are TGTGCCAGCAGTTACTCTAGGCAGGGGGCCCGAGAGCAGTACTTC. Amino acid sequence: CASSYSRQGAREQYF.

This clone appeared a single time. The V gene is TRBV7-9, the J gene TRBJ1-2; D unclear. Germline V gene lookup returns CDR1 SEHNR and CDR2 FQNEAQ (reference sequence). V was trimmed by 5 bases and J by 8 bases, leaving 18 bases between them. The CDR3 is made up of 14 amino acids. CDR3 in amino acids: CASSPGESPMGYTF. The CDR3 nucleotides are TGTGCCAGCAGCCCGGGCGAGAGTCCTATGGGCTACACCTTC.

This rearrangement joins TRBV6-1 to TRBJ1-6; D is uncertain. The CDR3 has 15 amino acids. Trimming took off 2 bases at V and 0 bases at J, with 5 bases between the two ends. The germline gives CDR1 MNHNS, CDR2 SASEGT. The CDR3 spells CASSERSSYNSPLHF. The CDR3 nucleotides are TGTGCCAGCAGTGAAAGAAGCTCCTATAATTCACCCCTCCACTTT.